The T cell receptor beta chain described here comes from a study of follicular helper T cells after annual influenza vaccination. Study observations and caveats: Undersampling of the much larger non-cTfh compartments could not be excluded for influenza clone enrichment.

As concerns this clone: The antigen remains undetermined.

Survey level resolution was used for TCRB sequencing. Some clones are missing from TCRdb's copy, which holds only in-frame ones; the method was immunoSEQ multiplex PCR. The sample shows fewer than 15,000 clones, about 77% of them seen only once. The germline V gene has CDR1 MDHEN and CDR2 SYDVKM. The CDR3 totals 17 residues. V was pared by 4 bases and J by 3 bases, with 16 bases between. Specified time point: 2015-2016 season, pre-vaccination. Sequences were derived from CXCR5- memory CD4+ T cells sorted from blood, sampled on the day of influenza vaccination. This clonotype was sampled from an adult who received the influenza vaccine. The rearrangement links TRBV28 to TRBJ1-6; no clear D. DNA of the CDR3: TGTGCCAGCAGTTCCGCCGACGGCGCCTTCTATAATTCACCCCTCCACTTT. Translating gives CASSSADGAFYNSPLHF.